One sample yielded the 23 T cell receptor beta chains listed below, sequenced in a study of cytomegalovirus exposure and HLA in healthy donors. Amplification used 60 Vbeta primers and 13 Jbeta primers. Profiled with immunoSEQ multiplex PCR; TCRdb holds only in-frame clones, not every one. The sample includes 150,000 to 200,000 clones, approximately 81% of them seen just once. The source material was PBMCs. The receptors were gathered from a woman younger than 30 in good health and CMV-seropositive.

The CDR3 region has the DNA TGTGCCAGCAGCTTCGGGACAGGAATGTCCGGGGAGCTGTTTTTT. Translated, it gives CASSFGTGMSGELFF. This chain joins TRBV11-2 and TRBJ2-2; 8 positions match TRBD1. CDR3 length: 15 residues. Trimming at V came to 3 bases and at J to 6 bases, leaving 6 bases not matched to a gene. CDR1 is SGHAT, CDR2 FQNNGV, per germline. The full variable domain, completed using reference TRBV11-2 and TRBJ2-2, is EAGVAQSPRYKIIEKRQSVAFWCNPISGHATLYWYQQILGQGPKLLIQFQNNGVVDDSQLPKDRFSAERLKGVDSTLKIQPAKLEDSAVYLCASSFGTGMSGELFFGEGSRLTVL.

The V call is TRBV15, the J call TRBJ1-2, with D perhaps matching TRBD1 (6 bases). V lost 0 bases to trimming and J lost 0 bases, with 8 bases between them. This CDR3 comprises 15 residues. Per germline, CDR1 LNHNV and CDR2 YYDKDF (reference sequence). The CDR3 region is CATSRETGTNYGYTF. The CDR3 bases are TGTGCCACCAGCAGAGAGACAGGAACTAACTATGGCTACACCTTC.

The chain links TRBV1 to TRBJ2-1; the table gives TRBD1 as D, unverified against the DNA. TRBV1 is listed as a pseudogene. The CDR3 spans 18 residues. CDR3 region: CTSSQVSRDRGGYNEQFF. The DNA of the CDR3 is TGCACCAGCAGCCAAGTAAGTCGAGACAGGGGGGGCTACAATGAGCAGTTCTTC.

This chain joins TRBV5-8 and TRBJ2-2; D is unresolved. V gave up 2 bases and J gave up 5 bases, with 7 bases separating them. There are 13 residues in the CDR3. Per the germline V gene, CDR1 is SGHTS and CDR2 is YDEGEE. The CDR3 region is CASSFRLTGELFF. The CDR3, as DNA: TGTGCCAGCAGCTTCAGGTTAACCGGGGAGCTGTTTTTT.

V and J are TRBV5-1 and TRBJ1-1; TRBD1 might be the D (6 bases). The germline V gene encodes CDR1 SGHRS and CDR2 YFSETQ. Between the trimmed V and J ends, which lost 4 bases and 1 base, there was a span of 17 bases. The CDR3 consists of 16 residues. The CDR3 nucleotides are TGCGCCAGCAGCACTGGGACACCCCAAGGGAACACTGAAGCTTTCTTT. Residues: CASSTGTPQGNTEAFF. The complete variable domain, with remaining parts taken from reference TRBV5-1 and TRBJ1-1, reads KAGVTQTPRYLIKTRGQQVTLSCSPISGHRSVSWYQQTPGQGLQFLFEYFSETQRNKGNFPGRFSGRQFSNSRSEMNVSTLELGDSALYLCASSTGTPQGNTEAFFGQGTRLTVV.

Only a few counts were recorded for this clone. This chain connects TRBV11-3 to TRBJ2-1, with 9 positions matching TRBD2. The germline V gene encodes CDR1 SGHNT and CDR2 YENEEA. The CDR3 length is 16 residues. With 4 bases clipped from V and 0 bases from J, the junction kept 4 bases outside the gene matches. The CDR3 reads CASSSSSGASYNEQFF. CDR3 bases: TGTGCCAGCAGCTCGTCTAGCGGGGCCTCCTACAATGAGCAGTTCTTC.

The CDR3 loop is CASSTLGRRVGANVLTF. CDR3 bases: TGTGCCAGCAGCACCCTGGGGCGAAGGGTCGGGGCCAACGTCCTGACTTTC. The chain uses TRBV5-6 and TRBJ2-6; a possible D gene is TRBD1 (5 bases). Germline V gives CDR1 SGHDT, CDR2 YYEEEE. Trimming stripped 4 bases from V and 4 bases from J, with 18 bases between. The length of the CDR3 is 17 residues.

J is TRBJ1-3 and V is TRBV21-1. TRBV21-1 is classified as a pseudogene. This CDR3 spans 14 amino acids. The CDR3 DNA sequence: TGTGCCAGCTTAGCGAGGCGCTCTGGAAACACCATATATTTT. Amino acids: CASLARRSGNTIYF.

A single count supports this clone. The V call is TRBV11-2, the J call TRBJ1-2; 10 nucleotides align to TRBD1. Germline trimming cut 5 bases from V and 7 bases from J; bases unmatched to any gene: 13. The CDR3 runs to 16 residues. Germline assignment: CDR1 SGHAT and CDR2 FQNNGV. CDR3 bases: TGTGCCAGCAGCCGAATTAAGGGACAGGGGACGCGTGGCTACACCTTC. Protein: CASSRIKGQGTRGYTF.

The chain joins TRBV11-2 to TRBJ2-5, with 9 nucleotides matching TRBD2. CDR3 length: 15 residues. Germline V lookup: CDR1 SGHAT, CDR2 FQNNGV. V shed 4 bases and J 4 bases; nucleotides not matched to a gene: 7. In nucleotides, the CDR3 is TGTGCCAGCAGCTCGCTTAGCGGGGGAGGAGAGACCCAGTACTTC. Translated: CASSSLSGGGETQYF.

CDR3 sequence (DNA): TGCGCCAGCAGCACCTATCATGGGAGCAATGAGCAGTTCTTC. Its translation is CASSTYHGSNEQFF. This chain uses TRBV5-1 with TRBJ2-1; D is perhaps TRBD2 (5 bases). The CDR3 runs to 14 residues. Per the germline V gene, CDR1 is SGHRS and CDR2 is YFSETQ. The germline V and J ends were trimmed by 4 bases and 6 bases, with 14 bases remaining between them.

The chain joins TRBV19 to TRBJ1-4; D is ambiguous. Trimming took off 1 base at V and 7 bases at J, with 10 bases between the two ends. The germline V gene encodes CDR1 LNHDA and CDR2 SQIVND (reference sequence). This CDR3 spans 14 amino acids. In DNA, the CDR3 is TGTGCCAGTAGTATAGGGCCGGGTCCTGAAAAACTGTTTTTT. Protein: CASSIGPGPEKLFF.

The rearrangement links TRBV4-3 to TRBJ1-2; 7 positions agree with TRBD1. CDR1 LGHNA and CDR2 YSLEER come from the germline V gene. The CDR3 extends over 15 amino acids. Trimming took 0 bases from V and 5 from J; bases not matched to a gene: 6. Here the CDR3 reads CASSQDGTEIYGYTF. In DNA form, the CDR3 reads TGCGCCAGCAGCCAAGATGGGACAGAGATTTATGGCTACACCTTC.

V and J are TRBV6-6 and TRBJ2-5, with 8 nucleotides matching TRBD1. V lost 4 bases and J lost 1; bases outside the gene matches: 2. CDR1 is MNHNY, CDR2 SVGAGI, per germline (reference sequence). CDR3 length equals 14 residues. CDR3 nucleotides: TGTGCCAGCAGTTTTACAGGGGGCCAAGAGACCCAGTACTTC. Translation gives CASSFTGGQETQYF.

The genes are TRBV4-2 and TRBJ1-5; D is unclear. V lost 4 bases and J 4 bases, leaving 8 bases between the germline ends. The CDR3 length is 13 residues. In germline, CDR1 is LGHNA, CDR2 YNFKEQ. The CDR3 nucleotides are TGTGCCAGCAGCCCGGGAGTAAATCAGCCCCAGCATTTT. Translating gives CASSPGVNQPQHF.

V is TRBV27 and J is TRBJ2-3; 14 bases map to TRBD2. CDR3 length: 19 amino acids. Germline V CDR1 and CDR2: MNHEY, SMNVEV (reference sequence). Losses at the gene ends were 8 bases for V and 0 bases for J; bases not matched to a gene: 13. CDR3 protein: CASQVGRLAGGYSTDTQYF. CDR3 bases: TGTGCCAGCCAAGTTGGCAGACTAGCGGGGGGGTATAGCACAGATACGCAGTATTTT.

The chain couples TRBV7-9 to TRBJ2-7; 8 bases align to TRBD2. CDR1 and CDR2 from the germline V gene are SEHNR and FQNEAQ (reference sequence). The length of the CDR3 is 18 residues. V lost 1 base, J lost 7 bases, and 18 bases stayed unmatched. Here the CDR3 DNA reads TGTGCCAGCAGCTTAGGCTACTCCCGGGACGGGGGGGCCGGAGAGCAGTACTTC. As protein: CASSLGYSRDGGAGEQYF. The complete variable domain, with remaining parts taken from reference TRBV7-9 and TRBJ2-7, reads DTGVSQNPRHKITKRGQNVTFRCDPISEHNRLYWYRQTLGQGPEFLTYFQNEAQLEKSRLLSDRFSAERPKGSFSTLEIQRTEQGDSAMYLCASSLGYSRDGGAGEQYFGPGTRLTVT.

This chain links TRBV7-6 with TRBJ2-1; 9 positions agree with TRBD2. The CDR3 contains 17 residues. Trimming cost V 1 base and J 2 bases; bases outside gene matches: 6. Germline loops: CDR1 SGHVS, CDR2 FNYEAQ. As DNA, the CDR3 is TGTGCCAGCAGCTTAGGGGGAGGCGGGGGGGCCTACAATGAGCAGTTCTTC. Its translation: CASSLGGGGGAYNEQFF.

V gene TRBV6-6 combines with J gene TRBJ1-6; 7 positions agree with TRBD1. The CDR3 length is 15 residues. V lost 2 bases and J lost 3; bases outside the gene matches: 1. Germline CDR1 reads MNHNY; CDR2 reads SVGAGI (reference sequence). CDR3 nucleotides: TGTGCCAGCAGTTACGCAGGGGGCTATAATTCACCCCTCCACTTT. It encodes CASSYAGGYNSPLHF.

The V call is TRBV4-1, the J call TRBJ1-3; D possibly corresponds to TRBD1 (5 bases). This CDR3 has 18 amino acids. Trimming removed 1 base at V and 0 bases at J, with 16 bases between. Germline CDR1 reads MGHRA; CDR2 reads YSYEKL. CDR3 sequence (DNA): TGCGCCAGCAGCCAAGGCTGGGGGGGATTAAGCTCTGGAAACACCATATATTTT. This translates into CASSQGWGGLSSGNTIYF.

The J gene is TRBJ1-4, the V gene TRBV13, with TRBD1 matching 7 bases. This CDR3 has 16 amino acids. Germline trimming cut 0 bases from V and 4 bases from J; bases unmatched to any gene: 5. Per germline, CDR1 PRHDT and CDR2 FYEKMQ (reference sequence). The CDR3 DNA reads TGTGCCAGCAGCTTAGGGGGGGACAGACTTAATGAAAAACTGTTTTTT. Amino acids: CASSLGGDRLNEKLFF.

The chain employs TRBV18 and TRBJ1-4; D ambiguous. CDR1 KGHSH and CDR2 LQKENI come from the germline V gene. The CDR3 is 13 amino acids. Deletions cut 6 bases from V and 7 bases from J, with 12 bases between. The CDR3 DNA reads TGTGCCAGCTCCCGGAATCGGGGTGAAAAACTGTTTTTT. Translation gives CASSRNRGEKLFF.

This clone occurred a few times. This chain links TRBV7-2 with TRBJ2-3; 14 positions match TRBD2. This CDR3 has 18 amino acids. V was clipped by 4 bases and J by 3 bases; unmatched bases: 9. The germline V gene has CDR1 SGHTA and CDR2 FQGNSA. CDR3 protein: CASSSRLAGGPWTDTQYF. CDR3 sequence (DNA): TGTGCCAGCAGCTCTCGACTAGCGGGGGGGCCGTGGACAGATACGCAGTATTTT.